The 10 T cell receptor beta chains below were found in one sample sequenced in a study of T cells after posttransplantation cyclophosphamide. TCRdb's copy holds only in-frame clones and misses some; the assay was immunoSEQ multiplex PCR. The repertoire includes about 9,100 clones, nearly 99% of them detected once, and 0.27% sits in the top ten. Sequencing used naive CD8+ T cells sorted from PBMCs. These receptors were obtained from a man aged 45 to 65 in good health, CMV-negative, and a related stem cell transplant donor.

The gene calls are TRBV7-2 and TRBJ2-2, with 7 bases fitting TRBD2. CDR3 length equals 15 residues. Germline trimming cut 2 bases from V and 5 bases from J; bases unmatched to any gene: 5. Germline loops: CDR1 SGHTA, CDR2 FQGNSA. CDR3 in amino acids: CASSLLTGGTGELFF. Here the CDR3 DNA reads TGTGCCAGCAGCTTATTGACGGGGGGAACCGGGGAGCTGTTTTTT. Drawing the rest from reference TRBV7-2 and TRBJ2-2, the complete variable domain is GAGVSQSPSNKVTEKGKDVELRCDPISGHTALYWYRQSLGQGLEFLIYFQGNSAPDKSGLPSDRFSAERTGGSVSTLTIQRTQQEDSAVYLCASSLLTGGTGELFFGEGSRLTVL.

Only one count was recorded for this clone. This chain uses TRBV15 with TRBJ2-7, with D possibly TRBD1 on 6 matching bases. V was clipped by 5 bases and J by 6 bases, with 11 bases between them. This CDR3 has 12 amino acids. The V gene's germline CDR1 is LNHNV and CDR2 YYDKDF (reference sequence). The CDR3 protein is CATSRTGPEQYF. The CDR3 DNA reads TGTGCCACCAGCCGCACAGGGCCCGAGCAGTACTTC.

This chain uses TRBV4-2 with TRBJ1-5; D is ambiguous. Germline CDR1 is LGHNA and CDR2 is YNFKEQ. V shed 0 bases and J shed 3 bases, with 12 bases lying between them. The CDR3 covers 16 residues. In DNA, the CDR3 is TGTGCCAGCAGCCAAGAAGCGGCCCTCTCCAATCAGCCCCAGCATTTT. It translates to CASSQEAALSNQPQHF.

The gene calls are TRBV2 and TRBJ1-1, with D maybe TRBD1 (5 bases). The germline gives CDR1 SNHLY, CDR2 FYNNEI. This CDR3 has 14 residues. V lost 9 bases, J lost 0 bases, and 14 bases lay in between. In nucleotides, the CDR3 is TGTGCCAGGGGGGATACGGGGGTGAACACTGAAGCTTTCTTT. Its translation is CARGDTGVNTEAFF.

CDR3 in amino acids: CASSDGTGNLNTEAFF. The CDR3 region has the DNA TGTGCCAGCAGCGACGGGACAGGTAATTTGAACACTGAAGCTTTCTTT. The chain carries TRBV9 and TRBJ1-1; 8 bases line up with TRBD1. The CDR3 has 16 residues. The V and J ends lost 3 bases and 0 bases, in that order; junction bases with no gene match: 7. Germline CDR1 and CDR2: SGDLS and YYNGEE.

The chain joins TRBV4-3 to TRBJ2-1; D is possibly TRBD1 (6 bases). The germline CDR1 and CDR2 sequences are LGHNA and YSLEER. V was pared by 2 bases and J by 2 bases, with 13 bases between. This CDR3 contains 16 residues. In DNA, the CDR3 is TGCGCCAGCAGCCAATTTTCAGGGGCCGCCTACAATGAGCAGTTCTTC. Translated: CASSQFSGAAYNEQFF.

This clone occurred once. V is TRBV2 and J is TRBJ2-1, with D tentatively TRBD2 (5 bases). The germline gives CDR1 SNHLY, CDR2 FYNNEI. CDR3 length equals 16 residues. V lost 6 bases and J 1 base, leaving 16 bases between the germline ends. The CDR3: CASRPEAGASYNEQFF. Here the CDR3 DNA reads TGTGCCAGCAGGCCGGAGGCAGGAGCGTCCTACAATGAGCAGTTCTTC.

This clone was observed once. The gene calls are TRBV4-2 and TRBJ1-5, with D maybe TRBD1 (6 bases). Germline V gene sequence: CDR1 LGHNA, CDR2 YNFKEQ. There are 16 residues in the CDR3. Trimming removed 0 bases at V and 6 bases at J, with 15 bases between. CDR3 residues: CASSQDGGAIGQPQHF. The CDR3, as DNA: TGTGCCAGCAGCCAAGATGGGGGGGCGATAGGTCAGCCCCAGCATTTT.

The rearrangement joins TRBV15 to TRBJ2-6, with TRBD2 as a possible D gene (5 bases). The CDR3 spans 18 residues. Germline CDR1 and CDR2: LNHNV and YYDKDF (reference sequence). Trimming removed 7 bases from V and 1 base from J, with 20 bases in between. In DNA, the CDR3 is TGTGCCACCACCCAAGACTACGCCCCCCAATCTGGGGCCAACGTCCTGACTTTC. As protein: CATTQDYAPQSGANVLTF.

The V and J genes are TRBV7-9 and TRBJ2-5, with 10 bases aligning to TRBD2. CDR3 length: 14 residues. The junction had 2 bases not matched to a gene; V was cut back by 3 bases and J by 4 bases. CDR1 SEHNR and CDR2 FQNEAQ come from the germline V gene (reference sequence). CDR3 amino acids: CASSFSGGLETQYF. DNA of the CDR3: TGTGCCAGCAGCTTTAGCGGGGGGTTAGAGACCCAGTACTTC.